The text below deals with one T cell receptor (beta chain). Its specificity is not known. This sample was included in a study of OX40 agonist ivuxolimab in advanced cancers. CDR3 length: 13 amino acids. The junction had 4 bases not matched to a gene; V was cut back by 1 base and J by 9 bases. Germline V gene sequence: CDR1 SGHDN, CDR2 FVKESK. Repertoires were generated with immunoSEQ multiplex PCR, while TCRdb's copy carries only in-frame clones and drops some. This table holds roughly 45,000 clones, roughly 86% found once. Overall study results and limits: In a subset of nonresponders, normalized T-cell clonal expansion was also low.

The sample in question was CD4+ or CD8+ T cells sorted from blood, obtained in a trial of the OX40 agonist ivuxolimab. This chain links TRBV14 with TRBJ1-1; 8 nucleotides align to TRBD1. The receptor comes from an adult with an advanced solid tumor such as melanoma, head and neck, liver or kidney cancer. CDR3 sequence reads: CASSQVRTGKAFF. The CDR3 region has the DNA TGTGCCAGCAGCCAAGTCAGGACAGGGAAAGCTTTCTTT. The full variable domain, rest sourced from reference TRBV14 and TRBJ1-1, is EAGVTQFPSHSVIEKGQTVTLRCDPISGHDNLYWYRRVMGKEIKFLLHFVKESKQDESGMPNNRFLAERTGGTYSTLKVQPAELEDSGVYFCASSQVRTGKAFFGQGTRLTVV.